This T cell receptor (beta chain) came from a study of blood T cell repertoires in COVID-19. Looking at the study overall: The United States, Italy and Spain were the sources of the acute and convalescent COVID-19 samples. T cells, B-cell-depleted T cells, or PBMCs supplied cDNA or gDNA.

Source study methods: Reference gene primer amplification in the assay estimated nucleated cell counts. Generated by immunoSEQ multiplex PCR, the TCRdb table keeps only in-frame clones and is missing some. The DNA gave D and trimming, while V, J and clone size come from that table. Among around 250,000 clones listed, about four fifths were seen once. The CDR3 totals 14 residues. Germline V gene data show CDR1 as SGDLS and CDR2 as YYNGEE. Trimming took 2 bases from V and 6 from J; bases not matched to a gene: 2. The sample consisted of peripheral blood. The V and J genes are TRBV9 and TRBJ1-6, with 7 bases lining up with TRBD1. The TCR sequence derives from a man aged 25 to 40 who had recovered from COVID-19. CDR3: CASSVGQTNSPLHF. The CDR3 nucleotides read TGTGCCAGCAGCGTGGGACAGACTAATTCACCCCTCCACTTT.